This is a list of T cell receptor beta chains from one sample in a study of response to subunit inactivated influenza vaccine. One entry per CDR3 protein results from TCRdb running MiXCR on the RT-PCR reads. The table has roughly 700,000 distinct CDR3 sequences, approximately 15% seen once; the top ten hold 6% to 8%. The sequenced sample was PBMCs from blood, obtained less than 15 days before vaccination. The receptor source for this set is a man aged 45-65 years who received an inactivated influenza vaccine. The CDR3 runs from the conserved cysteine through the conserved F or W. The D gene is left open where the match is weak. The size entry is marked missing in some rows and otherwise reads once, few, many or a size class.

>TRBV7-6|TRBD2|NA|TRBJ2-7
TGTGCCAGCAGCTCAGGCGGGGAGGGATCCTCCGAGCAGTACTTC
CASSSGGEGSSEQYF
>TRBV7-8|TRBD2|NA|TRBJ2-3
TGTGCCAGCAGCTTATTCGCAGCGGGGGGTTCGCAGTATTTT
CASSLFAAGGSQYF
>TRBV28|TRBD1|few|TRBJ1-6
TGTGCCAGCAGGTGGGGGACAGGGAGGAATTCACCCCTCCACTTT
CASRWGTGRNSPLHF
>TRBV9|NA|NA|TRBJ2-2
TGTGCCAGCAGCGTAGGGACAGCCACCGGGGAGCTGTTTTTT
CASSVGTATGELFF
>TRBV25-1|TRBD1|few|TRBJ2-7
TGTGCCAGCAGTGCCGATCGGACAGGATACGAGCAGTACTTC
CASSADRTGYEQYF
>TRBV12-3/TRBV12-4|NA|NA|TRBJ2-1
TGTGCCAGCAGTTCACTAGCCCCCTCCTACAATGAGCAGTTCTTC
CASSSLAPSYNEQFF
>TRBV12-3/TRBV12-4|NA|few|TRBJ2-1
TGTGCCAGCAGTTTTACCGGAGGGGGGGGGAATGAGCAGTTCTTC
CASSFTGGGGNEQFF
>TRBV7-8|NA|few|TRBJ2-5
TGTGCCAGCAGGCTCAGGCACCGGGACGACCAGTACTTC
CASRLRHRDDQYF
>TRBV5-1|NA|many|TRBJ1-1
TGCGCCAGCAGCTGGGGACGCAGGAACACTGAAGCTTTCTTT
CASSWGRRNTEAFF
>TRBV27|TRBD2|few|TRBJ2-3
TGTGCCAGCATGCCTAGCGGGAGAACAGATACGCAGTATTTT
CASMPSGRTDTQYF
>TRBV4-1|NA|many|TRBJ2-3
TGCGCCAGCAGCCAAGATGCGTTAGCAGCTTACACAGATACGCAGTATTTT
CASSQDALAAYTDTQYF
>TRBV5-1|NA|few|TRBJ1-1
TGCGCCAGCAGCGAAAGTCTCACCCGGAGCGCTGAAGCTTTCTTT
CASSESLTRSAEAFF
>TRBV6-2/TRBV6-3|NA|NA|TRBJ2-4
TGTGCCAGCAGTTACGCACAGCGAACGGACATTCAGTACTTC
CASSYAQRTDIQYF
>TRBV3-1|TRBD1|few|TRBJ2-3
TGTGCCAGCAGCCCGAGGACAGGGCGCACAGATACGCAGTATTTT
CASSPRTGRTDTQYF
>TRBV6-5|NA|few|TRBJ2-5
TGTGCCAGCAGTTCCCATAGGGGTTGGGGGGAGACCCAGTACTTC
CASSSHRGWGETQYF
>TRBV7-3|NA|many|TRBJ2-7
TGTGCCAGCAGCCCCACCAGGACCTACGAGCAGTACTTC
CASSPTRTYEQYF
>TRBV20-1|NA|few|TRBJ2-7
TGCAGTGCCCCCGTTGGTAATACCTACGAGCAGTACTTC
CSAPVGNTYEQYF
>TRBV7-2|NA|few|TRBJ2-1
TGTGCCAGCAGCTTCGCTACGAATATAAAGTTCTTC
CASSFATNIKFF
>TRBV29-1|TRBD1|NA|TRBJ1-2
TGCAGCGTTAGACAGGGGGCGGGCGGCTACACCTTC
CSVRQGAGGYTF
>TRBV29-1|NA|NA|TRBJ2-7
TGCAGCGTTGCGGGGCAGGGTAGCGAGCAGTACTTC
CSVAGQGSEQYF
>TRBV6-1|TRBD1|NA|TRBJ1-5
TGTGCCAGCAGTGAATGGGACAGGGATCAGCCCCAGCATTTT
CASSEWDRDQPQHF
>TRBV4-1|TRBD1|many|TRBJ2-7
TGTGCCAGCAGTCCTTGGGACAGCTACGAGCAGTACTTC
CASSPWDSYEQYF
>TRBV3-1|NA|NA|TRBJ2-4
TGTGCCTTCTGCCCGGGATTGGTTGGAGTTGGAACCAAAAACATTCAGTACTTC
CAFCPGLVGVGTKNIQYF
>TRBV11-3|NA|few|TRBJ2-5
TGTGCCAGCCCGGGGGAGACCCAGTACTTC
CASPGETQYF
>TRBV18|NA|few|TRBJ2-6
TGTGCCAGCTCACCATTAGCCCGAGGGTCTGGGGCCAACGTCCTGACTTTC
CASSPLARGSGANVLTF
>TRBV20-1|NA|NA|TRBJ2-7
TGCAGTGCTAGAAACTACTCCTACGAGCAGTACTTC
CSARNYSYEQYF
>TRBV11-3|TRBD2|NA|TRBJ2-1
TGTGCCAGCAGCTTAAGTCCGACGGGGGGTTACAATGAGCAGTTCTTC
CASSLSPTGGYNEQFF
>TRBV29-1|TRBD2|NA|TRBJ2-2
TGCAGCGTGGGGAAGCGGGAGACAGCCGGGGAGCTGTTTTTT
CSVGKRETAGELFF
>TRBV11-2|NA|NA|TRBJ1-1
TGTGCCAGCATCCCATACACTGAAGCTTTCTTT
CASIPYTEAFF
>TRBV20-1|NA|NA|TRBJ2-4
TGCAGTGCTAGTTCACCCAGTAACATTCAGTACTTC
CSASSPSNIQYF
>TRBV4-1|NA|few|TRBJ2-7
TGCGCCAGCAGCCAAGAACAGGTCGGTTTTTCCTACGAGCAGTACTTC
CASSQEQVGFSYEQYF
>TRBV25-1|NA|NA|TRBJ1-6
TGTGCCAGCAGTGATGCGGGAATGAATTCACCCCTCCACTTT
CASSDAGMNSPLHF
>TRBV7-9|NA|few|TRBJ2-5
TGTGCCAGCAGCTTAGACAACGGCTCGGAGACCCAGTACTTC
CASSLDNGSETQYF
>TRBV10-3|NA|few|TRBJ2-2
TGTGCCATCAGGACTGTCCACGGGGAGCTGTTTTTT
CAIRTVHGELFF
>TRBV6-5|TRBD1|NA|TRBJ2-3
TGTGCCAGCAGTTACTCGTCGACAGGGGGCACAGATACGCAGTATTTT
CASSYSSTGGTDTQYF
>TRBV6-5|NA|NA|TRBJ2-7
TGTGCCAGCAGTTACTTCGAGGGAACCTCCTACGAGCAGTACTTC
CASSYFEGTSYEQYF
>TRBV7-8|NA|few|TRBJ2-4
TGTGCCAGCAGCTTAGGGGGTGGGGCTGACATTCAGTACTTC
CASSLGGGADIQYF
>TRBV10-1|NA|NA|TRBJ2-1
TGCGCCAGCAGTGAGTCGGGGTCTTGGTGGCGTCCCTCCTCCTACAATGAGCAGTTCTTC
CASSESGSWWRPSSYNEQFF
>TRBV12-3/TRBV12-4|TRBD1|NA|TRBJ2-1
TGTGCCACTCGATTGGGACAGGGCTACAATGAGCAGTTCTTC
CATRLGQGYNEQFF
>TRBV11-2|NA|NA|TRBJ2-7
TGTGCCAGCAGCCCCGCTTGGCGGAAGTACTACGAGCAGTACTTC
CASSPAWRKYYEQYF
>TRBV29-1|TRBD2|once|TRBJ2-5
TGCAGCGTTGAGGCGGGGGACCGCCCGTACTTC
CSVEAGDRPYF
>TRBV7-2|NA|NA|TRBJ2-2
TGTGCCAGCAGACCCCCCCGGGTAGGATCGAACACCGGGGAGCTGTTTTTT
CASRPPRVGSNTGELFF
>TRBV10-3|TRBD1|few|TRBJ2-7
TGTGCCGTCGGGACAGCTAACTCCTACGAGCAGTACTTC
CAVGTANSYEQYF
>TRBV29-1|NA|NA|TRBJ2-7
TGCAGCGTTGCCCGAAGGTTGTCCTACGAGCAGTACTTC
CSVARRLSYEQYF
>TRBV10-3|TRBD2|few|TRBJ2-7
TGTGCCATCAGTGATAAGGCAGGGACTAGGTACGAGCAGTACTTC
CAISDKAGTRYEQYF
>TRBV19|TRBD2|few|TRBJ2-2
TGTGCCAGTAGTCAAAGACTAGCGGGGCATGGGACCGGGGAGCTGTTTTTT
CASSQRLAGHGTGELFF
>TRBV7-2|TRBD2|few|TRBJ2-2
TGTGCCAGCAGCTTTTCTAGCGGGAGCGTCAACACCGGGGAGCTGTTTTTT
CASSFSSGSVNTGELFF
>TRBV25-1|NA|NA|TRBJ2-6
TGTGCCAGCAGTTCTAGGGGTGGCGGGGCCAACGTCCTGACTTTC
CASSSRGGGANVLTF
>TRBV5-6|TRBD2|NA|TRBJ2-1
TGTGCCAGCAGCTTGAAGATAGCGGGGGGTAATGAGCAGTTCTTC
CASSLKIAGGNEQFF
>TRBV20-1|TRBD1|NA|TRBJ1-4
TGCAGTGCTAGATGGGACAGGGGGTATGAAAAACTGTTTTTT
CSARWDRGYEKLFF
>TRBV27|NA|NA|TRBJ2-2
TGTGCCAGGAGTTTATCGACCGGGGGCACCGGGGAGCTGTTTTTT
CARSLSTGGTGELFF
>TRBV6-5|NA|NA|TRBJ2-5
TGTGCCAGCAGTTACTTTCCGTATGGCGGAAAAGAGACCCAGTACTTC
CASSYFPYGGKETQYF
>TRBV5-1|TRBD2|NA|TRBJ2-1
TGCGCCAGCAGAAGGACTAGTGAGTATGAGCAGTTCTTC
CASRRTSEYEQFF